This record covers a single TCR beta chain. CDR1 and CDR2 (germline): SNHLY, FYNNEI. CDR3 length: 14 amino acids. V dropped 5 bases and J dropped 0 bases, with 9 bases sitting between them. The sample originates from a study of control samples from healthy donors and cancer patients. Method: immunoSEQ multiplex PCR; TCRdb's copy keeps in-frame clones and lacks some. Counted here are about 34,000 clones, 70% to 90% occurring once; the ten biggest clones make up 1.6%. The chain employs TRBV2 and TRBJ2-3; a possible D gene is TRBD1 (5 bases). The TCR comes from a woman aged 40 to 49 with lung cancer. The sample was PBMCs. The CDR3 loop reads CASSIQASTDTQYF. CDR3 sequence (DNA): TGTGCCAGCAGTATACAGGCAAGCACAGATACGCAGTATTTT.